This T cell receptor beta chain comes out of a study of beta chain features in type 1 diabetes. Background on the study: All samples combined gave 107,917,701 sorted cells for examination. General study results and limits: The naive, central memory and Treg TCRB repertoires of patients appeared to be more similar to one another than those of healthy donors.

Of the isolated RNA, all was reverse transcribed, and so the sequenced material was expressed TCRB transcripts. Profiled with immunoSEQ multiplex PCR; TCRdb holds only in-frame clones, not every one. The sample includes hundreds of thousands of clones, 10% to 15% of them seen just once. On average, the one heparinised blood draw given by each donor was approximately 120 mL. Remarks on this clone: The antigen remains unidentified.

The germline V gene encodes CDR1 SGHRS and CDR2 YFSETQ. The CDR3 length is 14 residues. Trimming at V came to 1 base and at J to 6 bases, leaving 4 bases not matched to a gene. The source is a man aged 18 to 30 in good health. Sequenced: naive CD4+ T cells from blood. The chain employs TRBV5-1 and TRBJ1-5, with 7 bases that match TRBD1. CDR3 sequence reads: CASSLTGVGQPQHF. Written as DNA, the CDR3 is TGCGCCAGCAGCTTGACAGGGGTGGGTCAGCCCCAGCATTTT.